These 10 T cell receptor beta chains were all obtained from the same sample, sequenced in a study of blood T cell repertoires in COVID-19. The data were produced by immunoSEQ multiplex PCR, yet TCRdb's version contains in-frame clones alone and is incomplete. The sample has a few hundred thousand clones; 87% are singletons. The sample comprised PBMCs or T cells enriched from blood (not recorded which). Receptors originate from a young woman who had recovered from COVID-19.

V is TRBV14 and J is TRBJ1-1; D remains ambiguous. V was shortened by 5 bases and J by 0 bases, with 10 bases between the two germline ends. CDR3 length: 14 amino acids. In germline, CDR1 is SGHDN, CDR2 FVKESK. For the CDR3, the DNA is TGTGCCAGCAGCGCGCTACCATTGAACACTGAAGCTTTCTTT. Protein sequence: CASSALPLNTEAFF.

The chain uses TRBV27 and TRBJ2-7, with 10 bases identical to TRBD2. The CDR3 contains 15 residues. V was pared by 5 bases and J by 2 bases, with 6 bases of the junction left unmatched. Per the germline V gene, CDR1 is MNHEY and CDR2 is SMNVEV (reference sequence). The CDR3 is CASSPWTSGPYEQYF. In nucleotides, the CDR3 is TGTGCCAGCAGTCCGTGGACTAGCGGACCCTACGAGCAGTACTTC.

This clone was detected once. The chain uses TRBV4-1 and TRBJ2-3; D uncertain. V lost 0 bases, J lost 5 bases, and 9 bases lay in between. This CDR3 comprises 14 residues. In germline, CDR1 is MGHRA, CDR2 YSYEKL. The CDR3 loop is CASSQEERGDTQYF. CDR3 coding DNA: TGCGCCAGCAGCCAAGAGGAGCGAGGAGATACGCAGTATTTT.

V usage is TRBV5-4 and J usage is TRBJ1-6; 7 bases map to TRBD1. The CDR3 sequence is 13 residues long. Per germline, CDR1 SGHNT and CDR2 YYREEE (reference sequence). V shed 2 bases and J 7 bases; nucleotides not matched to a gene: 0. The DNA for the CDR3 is TGTGCCAGCAGCTTACAGGGGAATTCACCCCTCCACTTT. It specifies CASSLQGNSPLHF.

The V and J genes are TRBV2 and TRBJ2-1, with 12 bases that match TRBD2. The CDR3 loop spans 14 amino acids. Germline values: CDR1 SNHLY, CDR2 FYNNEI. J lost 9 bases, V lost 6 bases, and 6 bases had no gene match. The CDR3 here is CASRGRTSGTEQFF. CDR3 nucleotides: TGTGCCAGCAGGGGCAGGACTAGCGGGACTGAGCAGTTCTTC.

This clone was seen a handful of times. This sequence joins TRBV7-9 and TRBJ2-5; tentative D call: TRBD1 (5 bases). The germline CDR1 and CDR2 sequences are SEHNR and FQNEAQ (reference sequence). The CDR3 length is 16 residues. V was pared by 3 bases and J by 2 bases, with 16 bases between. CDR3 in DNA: TGTGCCAGCAGCTTGGGCCCCACAGGCCCACAAGAGACCCAGTACTTC. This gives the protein CASSLGPTGPQETQYF.

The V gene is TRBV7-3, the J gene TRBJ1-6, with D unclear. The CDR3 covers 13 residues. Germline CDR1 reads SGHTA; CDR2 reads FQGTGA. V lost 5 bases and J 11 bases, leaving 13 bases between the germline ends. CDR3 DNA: TGTGCCAGCAGCCCGAGGGAATGGACACCCCTCCACTTT. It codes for CASSPREWTPLHF.

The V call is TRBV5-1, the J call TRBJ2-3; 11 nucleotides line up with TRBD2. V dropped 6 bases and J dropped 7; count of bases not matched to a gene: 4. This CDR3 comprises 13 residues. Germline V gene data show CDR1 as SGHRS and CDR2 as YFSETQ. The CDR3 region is CASNSGGANTQYF. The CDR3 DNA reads TGCGCCAGCAATAGCGGGGGGGCTAATACGCAGTATTTT.

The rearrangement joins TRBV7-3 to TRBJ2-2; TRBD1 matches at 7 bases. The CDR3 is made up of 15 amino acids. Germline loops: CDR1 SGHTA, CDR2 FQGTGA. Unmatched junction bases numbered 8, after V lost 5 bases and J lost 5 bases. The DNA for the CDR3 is TGTGCCAGCAGCAGACAGGGTTCAGGGACCGGGGAGCTGTTTTTT. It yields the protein CASSRQGSGTGELFF.

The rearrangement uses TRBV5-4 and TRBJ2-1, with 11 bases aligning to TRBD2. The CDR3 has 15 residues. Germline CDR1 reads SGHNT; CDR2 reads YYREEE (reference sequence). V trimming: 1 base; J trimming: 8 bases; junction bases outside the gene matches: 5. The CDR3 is CASSLRVAGGHEQFF. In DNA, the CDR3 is TGTGCCAGCAGCTTGCGAGTAGCGGGAGGGCATGAGCAGTTCTTC. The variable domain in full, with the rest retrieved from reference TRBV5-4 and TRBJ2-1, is ETGVTQSPTHLIKTRGQQVTLRCSSQSGHNTVSWYQQALGQGPQFIFQYYREEENGRGNFPPRFSGLQFPNYSSELNVNALELDDSALYLCASSLRVAGGHEQFFGPGTRLTVL.